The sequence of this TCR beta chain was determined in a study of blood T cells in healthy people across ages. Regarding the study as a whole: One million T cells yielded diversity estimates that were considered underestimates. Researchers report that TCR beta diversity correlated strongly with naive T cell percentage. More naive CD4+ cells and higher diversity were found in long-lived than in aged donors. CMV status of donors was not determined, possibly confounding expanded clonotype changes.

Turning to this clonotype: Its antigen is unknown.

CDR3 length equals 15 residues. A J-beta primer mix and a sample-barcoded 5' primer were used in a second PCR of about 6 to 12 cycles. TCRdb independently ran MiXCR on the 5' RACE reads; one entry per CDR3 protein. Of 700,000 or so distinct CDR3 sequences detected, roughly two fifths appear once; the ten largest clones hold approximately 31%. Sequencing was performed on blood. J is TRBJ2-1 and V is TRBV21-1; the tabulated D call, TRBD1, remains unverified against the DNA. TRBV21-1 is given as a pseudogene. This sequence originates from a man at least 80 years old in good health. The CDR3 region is CASRVHGTGFGEQFF. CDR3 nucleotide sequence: TGTGCCAGCAGGGTCCACGGGACGGGTTTCGGTGAGCAGTTCTTC.